This TCR beta chain originates from a study of T-cell memory formation after mild COVID-19. Study results and limitations: Clones that got smaller from day 15 to 85 had even CD4/CD8, while clones growing later tipped toward CD4+.

The CDR3 contains 15 residues. Germline V gene data show CDR1 as SGHVS and CDR2 as FQNEAQ. The V and J ends lost 5 bases and 4 bases, in that order; junction bases with no gene match: 6. TCRdb reprocessed the 5' RACE reads via MiXCR and lists one record per CDR3 protein. The table has approximately 100,000 distinct CDR3 sequences, more than 15% seen once. This clonotype was counted a few times. Antigen specificity is unknown. The V and J genes are TRBV7-8 and TRBJ1-5; 9 positions match TRBD1. What was sequenced was PBMCs or a T cell subset sorted from them (not recorded which). This receptor was obtained from an adult woman who had mild COVID-19 (a few samples of this study predate the infection). Cell type and time point are not known. The DNA for the CDR3 is TGTGCCAGCAGCCAAGGACAGGGGTGGAATCAGCCCCAGCATTTT. It yields the protein CASSQGQGWNQPQHF.